Shown below are 11 T cell receptor beta chains from a single sample sequenced in a study of OX40 agonist ivuxolimab in advanced cancers. The table came from immunoSEQ multiplex PCR; TCRdb's copy has only in-frame clones and leaves some out. The data hold around 50,000 clones, with roughly 90% observed a single time. The material was CD4+ or CD8+ T cells sorted from blood, obtained in a trial of the OX40 agonist ivuxolimab. The receptor source for this set is an adult with an advanced solid tumor such as melanoma, head and neck, liver or kidney cancer.

V usage is TRBV2 and J usage is TRBJ2-1, with 11 bases fitting TRBD2. V was pared by 4 bases and J by 4 bases, with 21 bases of the junction left unmatched. Looked up from germline, CDR1 is SNHLY and CDR2 is FYNNEI. This CDR3 has 21 amino acids. The CDR3 sequence is CASSVVWDLAGGSYRYNEQFF. For the CDR3, the DNA is TGTGCCAGCAGTGTTGTGTGGGATCTAGCGGGAGGTTCCTACCGATACAATGAGCAGTTCTTC.

The chain uses TRBV28 and TRBJ2-3, with D uncertain. This CDR3 comprises 15 residues. Trimming shortened V by 5 bases and J by 1 base, and 13 bases separated the two germline ends. Germline V gene lookup returns CDR1 MDHEN and CDR2 SYDVKM. CDR3 DNA: TGTGCCAGCAGTCCACACCTAGGGCGCACAGATACGCAGTATTTT. It codes for CASSPHLGRTDTQYF.

The chain carries TRBV5-1 and TRBJ1-1, with a tentative D call TRBD1 (6 bases). This CDR3 is 13 amino acids long. Per the germline V gene, CDR1 is SGHRS and CDR2 is YFSETQ. V gave up 0 bases and J gave up 7 bases, with 10 bases separating them. CDR3 amino acids: CASSLEGEFEAFF. The CDR3 bases are TGCGCCAGCAGCTTGGAGGGGGAGTTTGAAGCTTTCTTT.

The chain combines TRBV4-3 with TRBJ2-7; TRBD2 matches at 10 bases. Germline V CDR1 and CDR2: LGHNA, YSLEER. J gave up 2 bases and V 4 bases, and 5 bases lay outside the gene matches. The CDR3 consists of 15 residues. The CDR3 region has the DNA TGCGCCAGCAGCCCCCGGACTAGCGGCACCTACGAGCAGTACTTC. Residues: CASSPRTSGTYEQYF.

This sequence joins TRBV11-3 and TRBJ2-3; a possible D gene is TRBD1 (6 bases). Trimming took off 5 bases at V and 3 bases at J, with 15 bases between the two ends. This CDR3 region has 15 residues. Germline V CDR1 and CDR2: SGHNT, YENEEA. CDR3 loop: CASSAGQRRTDTQYF. DNA for the CDR3: TGTGCCAGCAGCGCAGGACAGAGGCGGACAGATACGCAGTATTTT.

The chain has TRBV5-1 and TRBJ2-1; tentatively, D is TRBD1 or TRBD2 (5 bases each). Trimming shortened V by 4 bases and J by 0 bases, and 14 bases separated the two germline ends. This CDR3 has 16 amino acids. Germline lookup yields CDR1 SGHRS and CDR2 YFSETQ. CDR3 bases: TGCGCCAGCAGCCTTCAATCAGGGAGCTCCTACAATGAGCAGTTCTTC. Amino acids: CASSLQSGSSYNEQFF.

This clone was recorded once. The rearrangement joins TRBV29-1 to TRBJ2-5, with TRBD2 as a possible D gene (7 bases). Germline loops: CDR1 SQVTM, CDR2 ANQGSEA. The V end was cut by 3 bases, the J end by 5 bases, with 16 bases between. CDR3 size: 14 residues. The CDR3 protein is CSVEAGAVRETQYF. The CDR3 DNA follows: TGCAGCGTTGAGGCGGGGGCGGTTAGGGAGACCCAGTACTTC.

The chain combines TRBV11-2 with TRBJ2-7; no firm D call. The CDR3 has 13 amino acids. The germline gives CDR1 SGHAT, CDR2 FQNNGV. V was shortened by 3 bases and J by 8 bases, with 14 bases between the two germline ends. The CDR3 loop reads CASSLISIFKQYF. The CDR3 nucleotides are TGTGCCAGCAGCTTGATCTCCATATTCAAGCAGTACTTC.

The chain employs TRBV28 and TRBJ1-1; maybe TRBD1 (6 bases). Per germline, CDR1 MDHEN and CDR2 SYDVKM. The ends were cut back, 1 base at V and 2 bases at J, with 8 bases in the middle. CDR3 length equals 14 residues. The CDR3 here is CASSLYRVNTEAFF. The CDR3 DNA is TGTGCCAGCAGTTTATACAGGGTTAACACTGAAGCTTTCTTT.

This sequence joins TRBV6-5 and TRBJ1-1; 7 bases line up with TRBD1. Germline CDR1 MNHEY, CDR2 SVGAGI. The ends lost 2 bases at V and 2 bases at J; junction bases unmatched: 5. The CDR3 has 15 residues. The CDR3 coding sequence is TGTGCCAGCAGTTACCTGGACAGGACAAACACTGAAGCTTTCTTT. This sequence encodes CASSYLDRTNTEAFF.

The chain couples TRBV15 to TRBJ1-2; TRBD1 matches 10 bases. The CDR3 has 17 amino acids. Trimming at V came to 0 bases and at J to 2 bases, leaving 6 bases not matched to a gene. Germline lookup yields CDR1 LNHNV and CDR2 YYDKDF (reference sequence). CDR3 nucleotides: TGTGCCACCAGCAGAGAATTAGGGACAGGGGTGAACTATGGCTACACCTTC. Protein: CATSRELGTGVNYGYTF.